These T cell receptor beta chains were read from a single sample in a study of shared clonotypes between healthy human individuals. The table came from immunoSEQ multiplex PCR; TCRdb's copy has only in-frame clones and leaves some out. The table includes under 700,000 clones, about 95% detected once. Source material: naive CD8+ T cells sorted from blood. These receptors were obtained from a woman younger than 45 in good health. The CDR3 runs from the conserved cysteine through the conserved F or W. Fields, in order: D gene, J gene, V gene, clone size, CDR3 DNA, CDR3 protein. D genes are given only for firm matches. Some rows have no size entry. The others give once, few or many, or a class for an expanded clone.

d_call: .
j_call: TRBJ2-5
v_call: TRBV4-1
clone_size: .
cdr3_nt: TGCGCCAGCAGCCACGTCCGGGGGCTCAGAAAGCAAGAGACCCAGTACTTC
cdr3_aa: CASSHVRGLRKQETQYF

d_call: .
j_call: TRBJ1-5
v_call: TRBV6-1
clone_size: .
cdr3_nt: TGTGCCAGCAGTGTAGGGCCGGGCCAGCCCCAGCATTTT
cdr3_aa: CASSVGPGQPQHF

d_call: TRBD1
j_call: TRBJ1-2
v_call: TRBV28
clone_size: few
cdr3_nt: TGTGCCAGTAGACAGGGGGAGGACTATGGCTACACCTTC
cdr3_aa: CASRQGEDYGYTF

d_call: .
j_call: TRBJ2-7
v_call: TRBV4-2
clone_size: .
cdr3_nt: TGTGCCAGCAGCCAAGAGTCTCTCGGCGGGGACTCCTACGAGCAGTACTTC
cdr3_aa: CASSQESLGGDSYEQYF

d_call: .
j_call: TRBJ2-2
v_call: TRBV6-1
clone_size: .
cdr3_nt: TGTGCCAGCAGTGCCCGGGTGTCGATGAACACCGGGGAGCTGTTTTTT
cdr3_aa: CASSARVSMNTGELFF

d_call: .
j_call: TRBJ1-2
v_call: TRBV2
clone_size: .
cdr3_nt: TGTGCCAGCAGGGACAGAACTAACTATGGCTACACCTTC
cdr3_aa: CASRDRTNYGYTF

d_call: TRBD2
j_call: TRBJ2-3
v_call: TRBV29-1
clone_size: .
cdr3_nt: TGCAGCGTTAAACTAGCGGATAGCACAGATACGCAGTATTTT
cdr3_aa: CSVKLADSTDTQYF

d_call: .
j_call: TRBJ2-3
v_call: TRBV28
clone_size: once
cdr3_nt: TGTGCCAGCAGTGGGCTAGCCAACACAGATACGCAGTATTTT
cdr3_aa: CASSGLANTDTQYF

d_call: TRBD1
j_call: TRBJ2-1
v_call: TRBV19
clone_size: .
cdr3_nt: TGTGCCAGTAGTATCACAGGGGATTCCTACAATGAGCAGTTCTTC
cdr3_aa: CASSITGDSYNEQFF

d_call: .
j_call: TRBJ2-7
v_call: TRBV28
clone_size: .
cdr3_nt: TGTGCCAGCAGTTTGAGGAAAAGGGAGGCAGTTTCCTACGAGCAGTACTTC
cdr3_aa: CASSLRKREAVSYEQYF

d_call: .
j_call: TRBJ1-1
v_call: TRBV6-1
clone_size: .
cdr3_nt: TGTGCCAGCAGAAAAACAGCCGTGAACACTGAAGCTTTCTTT
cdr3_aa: CASRKTAVNTEAFF